The 13 T cell receptor beta chains below were found in one sample sequenced in a study of regulatory T cells in long-lasting Graves disease. Time point given: persistent/refractory GD, antithyroid drugs over 5 years with positive TRAb. With RNA extracted from PBMCs as input, the TCR library was made. Building the TCR beta libraries relied on iRepertoire HTBI primers, and CDR3 regions underwent Arm-PCR. TCRdb re-called the multiplex PCR reads through MiXCR, storing one row per CDR3 protein. The sample has approximately 400,000 distinct CDR3 sequences, approximately 23% seen once. The material was peripheral blood mononuclear cells (PBMCs), obtained when the disease was refractory, from a patient treated with antithyroid drugs. These receptors were collected from a woman in her forties with Graves disease.

The chain carries TRBV13 and TRBJ2-7, with D unclear. The CDR3 is 11 amino acids. Deletions cut 5 bases from V and 5 bases from J, with 7 bases between. Germline V CDR1 and CDR2: PRHDT, FYEKMQ (reference sequence). The DNA of the CDR3 is TGTGCCAGCAGCGCCCTGGACGAGCAGTACTTC. Translated: CASSALDEQYF.

The chain has TRBV29-1 and TRBJ2-7; D is perhaps TRBD2 (6 bases). Trimming pared 0 bases from V and 4 bases from J, leaving 13 bases between. The CDR3 length is 14 residues. The germline gives CDR1 SQVTM, CDR2 ANQGSEA. In DNA, the CDR3 is TGCAGCGTTGAAGAACGGGTGGGGACTTACGAGCAGTACTTC. Its protein product is CSVEERVGTYEQYF.

This clonotype was counted many times. This CDR3 is CASSLSRRAGTEAFF. DNA of the CDR3: TGTGCCAGCAGTTTATCCCGGAGAGCGGGCACTGAAGCTTTCTTT. The chain is built from TRBV27 and TRBJ1-1; D ambiguous. The ends were cut back, 0 bases at V and 4 bases at J, with 12 bases in the middle. The CDR3 sequence is 15 residues long. The germline V gene encodes CDR1 MNHEY and CDR2 SMNVEV (reference sequence).

This clonotype was seen only a few times. V gene TRBV27 combines with J gene TRBJ2-7; a weak D match, TRBD1 (6 bases). This CDR3 comprises 14 residues. V lost 7 bases to trimming and J lost 7 bases, with 20 bases between them. Germline CDR1 and CDR2: MNHEY and SMNVEV (reference sequence). The CDR3 region has the DNA TGTGCCAGCACCCCCAGGGGTCCGCTCGGAGAGCAGTACTTC. Translating it yields CASTPRGPLGEQYF.

This clonotype has more than one count but fewer than ten. Sequence at one end of the junction differs from germline and may be a read error. The genes are TRBV12-3 or TRBV12-4 and TRBJ2-7; D perhaps matches TRBD1 (5 bases). The CDR3 is made up of 11 amino acids. CDR3 coding DNA: TGTGCCAGCACTTTAAGGGGCCCGCAGTACTTC. Its translation is CASTLRGPQYF.

At least ten counts were recorded for this clonotype. The chain uses TRBV15 and TRBJ1-5; a possible D gene is TRBD1 (5 bases). CDR3 length: 13 amino acids. V lost 0 bases, J lost 6 bases, and 6 bases lay in between. CDR1 and CDR2 from the germline V gene are LNHNV and YYDKDF (reference sequence). CDR3 DNA: TGTGCCACCAGCAGAGACCAGGGTCAGCCCCAGCATTTT. Translating it yields CATSRDQGQPQHF.

This clonotype showed up just a few times. CDR3 amino acids: CASSLQGKNEQFF. The CDR3 DNA follows: TGTGCCAGCAGTCTACAGGGGAAGAATGAGCAGTTCTTC. The V and J genes are TRBV12-3 or TRBV12-4 and TRBJ2-1; TRBD1 matches at 7 bases. There are 13 residues in the CDR3. With 5 bases clipped from V and 7 bases from J, the junction kept 5 bases outside the gene matches.

Here the CDR3 reads CSARDVAGSWIEAFF. The CDR3 nucleotides are TGCAGTGCTAGAGATGTAGCAGGGAGTTGGATTGAAGCTTTCTTT. This rearrangement joins TRBV20-1 to TRBJ1-1; TRBD1 might be the D (5 bases). Per the germline V gene, CDR1 is DFQATT and CDR2 is SNEGSKA (reference sequence). The CDR3 totals 15 residues. The germline V and J ends were trimmed by 0 bases and 7 bases, with 18 bases remaining between them.

This clonotype has ten or more counts. The chain couples TRBV28 to TRBJ2-2; possible D gene TRBD2, 5 bases. The CDR3 is made up of 15 amino acids. Germline lookup yields CDR1 MDHEN and CDR2 SYDVKM. V lost 2 bases and J lost 6, with 13 bases in between. CDR3 sequence reads: CASSLRTVIPGELFF. The CDR3 DNA is TGTGCCAGCAGTTTACGGACTGTCATCCCCGGGGAGCTGTTTTTT.

This clonotype has only a few counts. The genes are TRBV20-1 and TRBJ2-1, with 8 bases fitting TRBD1. With 5 bases clipped from V and 14 bases from J, the junction kept 5 bases outside the gene matches. The CDR3 is 10 amino acids. Germline CDR1 DFQATT, CDR2 SNEGSKA (reference sequence). Written as DNA, the CDR3 is TGCAGTGCTTCCAGGGGGCTAGAGTTCTTC. Its protein is CSASRGLEFF.

The chain uses TRBV19 and TRBJ2-2; TRBD2 might be the D (6 bases). The V gene's germline CDR1 is LNHDA and CDR2 SQIVND (reference sequence). V was shortened by 10 bases and J by 5 bases, with 17 bases between the two germline ends. The CDR3 spans 14 residues. The CDR3 DNA reads TGTGCCACCCGCAGGAGGGGAGAGACCGGGGAGCTGTTTTTT. This codes for CATRRRGETGELFF.

CDR3 amino acids: CSATWTGRTGELFF. In DNA, the CDR3 is TGCAGTGCTACTTGGACAGGGAGGACCGGGGAGCTGTTTTTT. V and J are TRBV20-1 and TRBJ2-2; 8 nucleotides match TRBD1. The V gene end was trimmed by 4 bases and the J gene end by 5 bases; junction bases not matched to a gene: 6. The CDR3 extends over 14 amino acids. CDR1 is DFQATT, CDR2 SNEGSKA, per germline (reference sequence).

This clonotype was seen ten or more times. The chain has TRBV12-3 or TRBV12-4 and TRBJ2-2; 10 bases are shared with TRBD1. CDR3 size: 15 residues. V lost 5 bases, J lost 5 bases, and 5 bases stayed unmatched. The CDR3 DNA reads TGTGCCAGCAGTGACAGGGGGCGTGGGACCGGGGAGCTGTTTTTT. Its translation is CASSDRGRGTGELFF.